These 26 T cell receptor beta chains came from one sample sequenced in a study of blood T cell repertoires in COVID-19. The repertoire was sequenced with immunoSEQ multiplex PCR; TCRdb's copy has only in-frame clones and lacks some. The repertoire has about 170,000 clones, 75% to 90% of them found once; the top ten carry approximately 0.77%. The sample taken for sequencing was PBMCs or T cells enriched from blood (not recorded which). The receptors stem from a woman younger than 30 who had recovered from COVID-19.

The CDR3 sequence is CASSQETGWKETQYF. The CDR3 DNA is TGTGCCAGCAGCCAAGAAACAGGGTGGAAAGAGACCCAGTACTTC. The chain uses TRBV3-1 (or the pseudogene TRBV3-2) and TRBJ2-5, with D possibly matching TRBD1 (6 bases). This CDR3 has 15 residues. In germline, CDR1 is LGHDT, CDR2 YNNKEL (reference sequence). V was pared by 0 bases and J by 3 bases, with 11 bases between.

The V call is TRBV6-2 or TRBV6-3, the J call TRBJ2-6; 8 positions agree with TRBD1. Trimming removed 0 bases from V and 0 bases from J; junction bases left unmatched: 4. Germline loops: CDR1 MNHEY, CDR2 SVGEGT. The CDR3 length is 18 residues. In DNA, the CDR3 is TGTGCCAGCAGTTACTCAGCAGGGGGCGGCTCTGGGGCCAACGTCCTGACTTTC. Translation gives CASSYSAGGGSGANVLTF.

This clone has just one count. V is TRBV9 and J is TRBJ1-3; D uncertain. The CDR3 has 15 amino acids. The germline V and J ends were trimmed by 0 bases and 4 bases, with 11 bases remaining between them. Germline CDR1 is SGDLS and CDR2 is YYNGEE. CDR3 amino acids: CASSVGAMVGNTIYF. As DNA, the CDR3 is TGTGCCAGCAGCGTAGGGGCGATGGTGGGAAACACCATATATTTT.

This chain uses TRBV5-5 with TRBJ1-2, with D possibly matching TRBD1 (6 bases). This CDR3 region has 14 residues. Trimming shortened V by 0 bases and J by 7 bases, and 13 bases separated the two germline ends. Germline-derived CDR1 and CDR2 are SGHKS and YYEKEE (reference sequence). The CDR3 DNA follows: TGTGCCAGCAGCTTGGTGCCAGGGGCGCGTGGCTACACCTTC. Its protein product is CASSLVPGARGYTF.

The CDR3 is CASSESTGIYGYTF. CDR3 in DNA: TGTGCCAGTTCTGAATCGACAGGGATATATGGCTACACCTTC. This chain uses TRBV28 with TRBJ1-2, with 7 bases fitting TRBD1. The CDR3 extends over 14 amino acids. Trimming removed 9 bases from V and 5 bases from J; junction bases left unmatched: 12. The V gene's germline CDR1 is MDHEN and CDR2 SYDVKM.

This chain joins TRBV28 and TRBJ1-6, with 9 bases lining up with TRBD1. This CDR3 is 15 amino acids long. J lost 10 bases, V lost 2 bases, and 6 bases had no gene match. Per germline, CDR1 MDHEN and CDR2 SYDVKM. The CDR3 reads CASSLGGQGRSPLHF. The CDR3 DNA follows: TGTGCCAGCAGTTTAGGAGGACAGGGGAGGTCACCCCTCCACTTT.

The chain combines TRBV6-5 with TRBJ2-7; D perhaps matches TRBD2 (5 bases). The V and J ends lost 2 bases and 1 base respectively, with 12 bases between them. Germline V gene lookup returns CDR1 MNHEY and CDR2 SVGAGI. The CDR3 extends over 15 amino acids. Written as DNA, the CDR3 is TGTGCCAGCAGTTACAACGGCGGACTGTCCTACGAGCAGTACTTC. This codes for CASSYNGGLSYEQYF.

V is TRBV7-9 and J is TRBJ2-7; 7 bases align to TRBD2. The CDR3 consists of 16 residues. V shed 5 bases, J shed 2 bases, and the junction held 12 bases outside the gene matches. Germline CDR1 and CDR2: SEHNR and FQNEAQ (reference sequence). The CDR3 DNA is TGTGCCAGCAGCCCGGCGGGAAAAGCGGGGACCTACGAGCAGTACTTC. Its translation is CASSPAGKAGTYEQYF.

This chain uses TRBV30 with TRBJ2-7; 7 bases match TRBD2. The trim removed 0 bases at V and 0 bases at J, leaving 8 bases unmatched. The V gene's germline CDR1 is GTSNPN and CDR2 SVGIG (reference sequence). This CDR3 contains 16 residues. CDR3 bases: TGTGCCTGGAGTGTACGCTTCAGCGGGAACTCCTACGAGCAGTACTTC. This codes for CAWSVRFSGNSYEQYF.

The chain couples TRBV3-1 (or the pseudogene TRBV3-2) to TRBJ2-7; 8 bases agree with TRBD2. The CDR3 consists of 18 residues. The junction had 15 bases not matched to a gene; V was cut back by 2 bases and J by 3 bases. CDR1 LGHDT and CDR2 YNNKEL come from the germline V gene (reference sequence). For the CDR3, the DNA is TGTGCCAGCAGCCAACTAGGCGGGCTTAGCGGGGCTCGCTACGAGCAGTACTTC. Residues: CASSQLGGLSGARYEQYF.

This clone was detected only once. The CDR3 reads CASSQRPVGLAGGSSYEQYF. The CDR3 DNA is TGCGCCAGCAGCCAACGCCCGGTCGGACTAGCGGGTGGAAGCTCCTACGAGCAGTACTTC. The chain joins TRBV4-1 to TRBJ2-7; 11 nucleotides align to TRBD2. The CDR3 loop spans 20 amino acids. Germline trimming cut 2 bases from V and 0 bases from J; bases unmatched to any gene: 15. Germline V lookup: CDR1 MGHRA, CDR2 YSYEKL.

V gene TRBV5-5 combines with J gene TRBJ1-5; 11 nucleotides agree with TRBD1. Germline lookup yields CDR1 SGHKS and CDR2 YYEKEE (reference sequence). The V segment lost 4 bases and the J segment 7 bases; nucleotides outside the gene matches: 10. The CDR3 consists of 16 residues. The CDR3 DNA follows: TGTGCCAGCAGCCGCGGGACAGGGGGGCCCGGGCAGCCCCAGCATTTT. This translates into CASSRGTGGPGQPQHF.

V gene TRBV10-3 combines with J gene TRBJ1-3; D uncertain. Germline V CDR1 and CDR2: ENHRY, SYGVKD. The CDR3 extends over 10 amino acids. The CDR3 loop is CATQGNTIYF. DNA for the CDR3: TGTGCTACCCAGGGAAACACCATATATTTT.

In nucleotides, the CDR3 is TGTGCCAGCAGGGTAGACAGGGGGCCCGAGCAGTACTTC. Translation gives CASRVDRGPEQYF. The rearrangement links TRBV6-5 to TRBJ2-7, with TRBD1 matching 10 bases. Germline V gene data show CDR1 as MNHEY and CDR2 as SVGAGI. The CDR3 runs to 13 residues. V shed 6 bases and J 6 bases; nucleotides not matched to a gene: 5.

This chain uses TRBV15 with TRBJ2-3; 8 nucleotides line up with TRBD2. The CDR3 consists of 17 residues. Germline CDR1 is LNHNV and CDR2 is YYDKDF (reference sequence). The ends lost 3 bases at V and 1 base at J; junction bases unmatched: 9. CDR3 sequence (DNA): TGTGCCACCAGCAGGTCCTTGGGTAGCGGGGGCACAGATACGCAGTATTTT. It translates to CATSRSLGSGGTDTQYF.

The CDR3, as DNA: TGCGCCAGCAGCCGAGTAGCAGCTATCACAGATACGCAGTATTTT. Residues: CASSRVAAITDTQYF. The chain links TRBV4-1 to TRBJ2-3; no clear D. The CDR3 contains 15 residues. V lost 4 bases to trimming and J lost 2 bases, with 13 bases between them. Germline V CDR1 and CDR2: MGHRA, YSYEKL.

V and J are TRBV19 and TRBJ2-6, with D possibly TRBD1 on 6 matching bases. The CDR3 has 16 amino acids. With 4 bases removed from V and 2 bases from J, the gap between germline ends came to 12 bases. Germline loops: CDR1 LNHDA, CDR2 SQIVND (reference sequence). The CDR3 sequence is CASSNRDYTGANVLTF. Written as DNA, the CDR3 is TGTGCCAGTAGTAACAGGGATTATACTGGGGCCAACGTCCTGACTTTC.

The V gene is TRBV7-8, the J gene TRBJ2-7; weak D call: TRBD1 (6 bases). V lost 5 bases and J 1 base, leaving 12 bases between the germline ends. The CDR3 sequence is 14 residues long. Per germline, CDR1 SGHVS and CDR2 FQNEAQ. This chain's CDR3 is CASSPRGRSYEQYF. CDR3 in DNA: TGTGCCAGCAGCCCCAGGGGAAGATCCTACGAGCAGTACTTC.

V usage is TRBV7-9 and J usage is TRBJ2-3, with D perhaps matching TRBD2 (6 bases). Germline V gives CDR1 SEHNR, CDR2 FQNEAQ (reference sequence). The V and J ends lost 5 bases and 0 bases respectively, with 21 bases between them. The CDR3 has 18 amino acids. The CDR3 nucleotides are TGTGCCAGCAGCCCCCTCAGGCGGGGACTTCCTAGCACAGATACGCAGTATTTT. This gives the protein CASSPLRRGLPSTDTQYF. The entire variable domain, with the rest obtained from reference TRBV7-9 and TRBJ2-3, is as follows: DTGVSQNPRHKITKRGQNVTFRCDPISEHNRLYWYRQTLGQGPEFLTYFQNEAQLEKSRLLSDRFSAERPKGSFSTLEIQRTEQGDSAMYLCASSPLRRGLPSTDTQYFGPGTRLTVL.

The rearrangement links TRBV28 to TRBJ2-2, with 9 bases aligning to TRBD2. The germline gives CDR1 MDHEN, CDR2 SYDVKM. V trimming: 7 bases; J trimming: 6 bases; junction bases outside the gene matches: 9. This CDR3 has 15 amino acids. This CDR3 reads CASTPGEREAGELFF. The CDR3 DNA reads TGTGCCAGCACCCCGGGAGAGCGGGAGGCCGGGGAGCTGTTTTTT.

The CDR3 sequence: CASSLATTGGPDTQYF. The CDR3, as DNA: TGTGCCAGCAGCTTAGCTACGACAGGGGGTCCAGATACGCAGTATTTT. The V call is TRBV7-9, the J call TRBJ2-3; 9 nucleotides line up with TRBD1. Germline trimming cut 0 bases from V and 4 bases from J; bases unmatched to any gene: 5. The V gene's germline CDR1 is SEHNR and CDR2 FQNEAQ (reference sequence). The CDR3 contains 16 residues.

The V gene is TRBV5-5, the J gene TRBJ2-3; 8 positions agree with TRBD2. Germline assignment: CDR1 SGHKS and CDR2 YYEKEE (reference sequence). The CDR3 spans 14 residues. The junction had 4 bases not matched to a gene; V was cut back by 7 bases and J by 0 bases. This CDR3 reads CASRERESTDTQYF. CDR3 DNA sequence: TGTGCCAGCCGGGAGCGGGAGAGCACAGATACGCAGTATTTT.

This chain uses TRBV7-9 with TRBJ2-7; 7 bases map to TRBD1. The CDR3 runs 14 residues. Looked up from germline, CDR1 is SEHNR and CDR2 is FQNEAQ (reference sequence). Losses at the gene ends were 1 base for V and 2 bases for J; bases not matched to a gene: 2. CDR3 DNA: TGTGCCAGCAGCTTAGGGGACAGTCCCTACGAGCAGTACTTC. Encoded protein: CASSLGDSPYEQYF.

This clone showed up just a few times. The V call is TRBV11-3, the J call TRBJ2-7, with TRBD1 matching over 8 bases. CDR1 is SGHNT and CDR2 is YENEEA in the germline V gene. This CDR3 is 14 amino acids long. The ends lost 1 base at V and 5 bases at J; junction bases unmatched: 4. CDR3 loop: CASSLGAGGNEQYF. The CDR3 nucleotides are TGTGCCAGCAGCTTAGGTGCAGGGGGCAACGAGCAGTACTTC.

This chain links TRBV7-8 with TRBJ2-1; 13 bases fit TRBD2. CDR1 and CDR2 from the germline V gene are SGHVS and FQNEAQ. The CDR3 is 15 residues long. Unmatched junction bases numbered 4, after V lost 5 bases and J lost 6 bases. CDR3 loop: CASSRGLAGTNEQFF. The CDR3 nucleotides are TGTGCCAGCAGCAGGGGACTAGCGGGGACCAATGAGCAGTTCTTC.

The chain links TRBV1 to TRBJ1-1. TRBV1 is termed a pseudogene. The CDR3 extends over 18 amino acids. CDR3: CTSSLRREVPGNETEAFF. The CDR3 DNA follows: TGCACCAGCAGCCTGCGGCGGGAGGTGCCCGGGAATGAAACTGAAGCTTTCTTT.